The present T cell receptor beta chain was sequenced within a study of T cell clonality in common variable immunodeficiency. TCRdb's table, derived via immunoSEQ multiplex PCR, lists solely in-frame clones and lacks some. This repertoire holds some 60,000 clones, and none appear only once. Each donor provided roughly 5 to 8 ml of heparinized whole blood. This clone came up many times. The TCR was taken from a person aged 18 to 69 in good health. Specimen: peripheral blood mononuclear cells.

The sequenced part of the CDR3 DNA is TGTGCCAGCAGCCCCGGGACTAGCGGGATATACAATGAG. Its translation: CASSPGTSGIYNE. The whole CDR3 sequence reads CASSPGTSGIYNEQFF. The chain combines TRBV9 with TRBJ2-1; 13 bases match TRBD2. The read halts 3 residues ahead of the CDR3 end, with the missing end drawn from the germline J gene. Germline loops: CDR1 SGDLS, CDR2 YYNGEE. The V and J ends lost 4 bases and 4 bases, in that order; junction bases with no gene match: 5. The CDR3 spans 16 residues.